This T cell receptor beta chain is from a study of CD8+CD57+ T cells in acquired aplastic anemia. Looking at the study overall: Each DNA sample taken from sorted CD4+ and CD8+ cells came to about 3.2 ug on average. Findings and limits, study-wide: Patients and healthy controls showed no significant CD8+ Simpson's diversity difference. Patients and controls were found to share approximately 31 CD8+ CDR3 sequences.

The CDR3 contains 16 residues. After removal of 2 bases from V and 2 bases from J, the junction contained 5 bases not matched to a gene. CDR1 MNHNS and CDR2 SASEGT come from the germline V gene. The table lists this clonotype with a few counts. Its target is unknown. Genomic DNA provided the template from which TCR beta VDJ and CDR3 profiles were obtained. TCRdb reprocessed the reads via MiXCR and lists one record per CDR3 protein. The sample gives about 190,000 distinct CDR3 sequences, around half of which show up once; 8% to 10% is in the top ten. Patients picked for sequencing had shown CD8+CD57+ cell expansion detected by flow cytometry. Among the patients, none had received any therapy at the time of blood sampling.

Sample: sorted CD4+, CD8+, or CD8+CD57+ T cells (not recorded which) from PBMCs. The clonotype comes from a human donor with aplastic anemia. The V gene is TRBV6-1, the J gene TRBJ2-2; 7 bases are shared with TRBD2. CDR3 DNA sequence: TGTGCCAGCAGTGAAATCCCAGCGGGAAACACCGGGGAGCTGTTTTTT. This codes for CASSEIPAGNTGELFF.